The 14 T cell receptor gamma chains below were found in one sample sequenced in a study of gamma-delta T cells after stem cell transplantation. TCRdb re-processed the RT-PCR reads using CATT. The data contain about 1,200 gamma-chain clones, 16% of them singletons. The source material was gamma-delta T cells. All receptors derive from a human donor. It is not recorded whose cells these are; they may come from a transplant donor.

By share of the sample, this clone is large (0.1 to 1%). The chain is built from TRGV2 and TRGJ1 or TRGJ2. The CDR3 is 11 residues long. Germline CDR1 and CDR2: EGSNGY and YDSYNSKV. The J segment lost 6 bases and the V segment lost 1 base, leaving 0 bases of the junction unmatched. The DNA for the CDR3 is TGTGCCACCTGGGACGGTTATAAGAAACTCTTT. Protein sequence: CATWDGYKKLF.

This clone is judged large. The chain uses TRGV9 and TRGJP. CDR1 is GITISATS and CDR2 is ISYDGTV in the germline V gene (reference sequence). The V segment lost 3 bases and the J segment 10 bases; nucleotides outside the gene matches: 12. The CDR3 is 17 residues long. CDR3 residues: CALWEQPTRLGKKIKVF. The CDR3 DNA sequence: TGTGCCTTGTGGGAGCAACCGACTCGATTGGGCAAAAAAATCAAGGTATTT.

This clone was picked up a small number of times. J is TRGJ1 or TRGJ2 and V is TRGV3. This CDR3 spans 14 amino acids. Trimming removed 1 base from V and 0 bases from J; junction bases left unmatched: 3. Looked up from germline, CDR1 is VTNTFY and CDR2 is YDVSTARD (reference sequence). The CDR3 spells CATWDSLNYYKKLF. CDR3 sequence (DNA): TGTGCCACCTGGGACAGCCTGAATTATTATAAGAAACTCTTT.

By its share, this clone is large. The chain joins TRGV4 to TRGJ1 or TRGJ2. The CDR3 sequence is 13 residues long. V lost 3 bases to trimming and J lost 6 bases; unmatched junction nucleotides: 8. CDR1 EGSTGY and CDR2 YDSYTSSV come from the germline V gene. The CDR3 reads CATWDKGGYKKLF. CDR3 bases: TGTGCCACCTGGGATAAGGGCGGTTATAAGAAACTCTTT.

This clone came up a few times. In DNA form, the CDR3 reads TGTGCCACCTGGGACAGGCCCCCGGTTCCTTATTATAAGAAACTCTTT. Translated: CATWDRPPVPYYKKLF. V gene TRGV5 combines with J gene TRGJ1 or TRGJ2. CDR1 VINAFY and CDR2 YDVSNSKD come from the germline V gene. The CDR3 is made up of 16 amino acids. The V segment lost 0 bases and the J segment 3 bases; nucleotides outside the gene matches: 11.

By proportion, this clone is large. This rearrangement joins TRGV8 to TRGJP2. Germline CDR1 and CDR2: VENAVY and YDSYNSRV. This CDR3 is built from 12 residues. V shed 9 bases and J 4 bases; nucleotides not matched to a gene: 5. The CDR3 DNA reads TGTGCCACCGTCTCTAGTGATTGGATCAAGACGTTT. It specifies CATVSSDWIKTF.

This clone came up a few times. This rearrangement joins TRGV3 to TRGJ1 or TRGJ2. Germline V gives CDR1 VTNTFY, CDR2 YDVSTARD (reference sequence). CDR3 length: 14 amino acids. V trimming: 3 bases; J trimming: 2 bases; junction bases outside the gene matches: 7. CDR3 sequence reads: CATWDAPDYYKKLF. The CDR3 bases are TGTGCCACCTGGGACGCACCCGATTATTATAAGAAACTCTTT.

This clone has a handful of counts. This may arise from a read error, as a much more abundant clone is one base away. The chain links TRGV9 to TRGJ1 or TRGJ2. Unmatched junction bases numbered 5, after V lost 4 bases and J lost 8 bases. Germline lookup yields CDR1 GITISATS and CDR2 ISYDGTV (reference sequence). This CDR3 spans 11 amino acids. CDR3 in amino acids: CALWEGHKKLF. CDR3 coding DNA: TGTGCCTTGTGGGAAGGTCATAAGAAACTCTTT.

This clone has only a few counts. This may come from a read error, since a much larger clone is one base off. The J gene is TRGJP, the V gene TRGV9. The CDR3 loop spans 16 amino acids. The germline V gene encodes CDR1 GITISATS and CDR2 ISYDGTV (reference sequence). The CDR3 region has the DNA TGTGCCTTGTGGGAGGTGCAAGGGTTGGGCAAAAAAATCAAGGTATTT. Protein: CALWEVQGLGKKIKVF.

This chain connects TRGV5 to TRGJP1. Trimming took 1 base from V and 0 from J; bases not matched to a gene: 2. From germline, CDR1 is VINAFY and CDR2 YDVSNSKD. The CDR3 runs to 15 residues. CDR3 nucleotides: TGTGCCACCTGGGACAGCGATACCACTGGTTGGTTCAAGATATTT. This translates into CATWDSDTTGWFKIF.

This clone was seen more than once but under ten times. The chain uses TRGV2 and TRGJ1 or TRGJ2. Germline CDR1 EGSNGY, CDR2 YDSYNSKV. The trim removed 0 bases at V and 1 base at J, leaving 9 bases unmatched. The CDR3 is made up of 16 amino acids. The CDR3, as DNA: TGTGCCACCTGGGACGGGTCGGCCGGTAATTATTATAAGAAACTCTTT. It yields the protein CATWDGSAGNYYKKLF.

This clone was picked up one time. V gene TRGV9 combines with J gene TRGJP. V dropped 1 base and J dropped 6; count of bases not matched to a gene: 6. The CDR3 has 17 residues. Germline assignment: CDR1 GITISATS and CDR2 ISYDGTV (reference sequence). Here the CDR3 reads CALWEVAPELGKKIKVF. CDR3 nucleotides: TGTGCCTTGTGGGAGGTAGCCCCAGAGTTGGGCAAAAAAATCAAGGTATTT.

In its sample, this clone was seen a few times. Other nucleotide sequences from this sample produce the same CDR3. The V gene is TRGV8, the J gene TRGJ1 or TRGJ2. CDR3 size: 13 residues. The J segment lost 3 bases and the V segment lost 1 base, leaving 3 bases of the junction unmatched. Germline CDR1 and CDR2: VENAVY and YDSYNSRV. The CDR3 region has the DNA TGTGCCACCTGGGATAGTCCTTATTATAAGAAACTCTTT. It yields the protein CATWDSPYYKKLF.

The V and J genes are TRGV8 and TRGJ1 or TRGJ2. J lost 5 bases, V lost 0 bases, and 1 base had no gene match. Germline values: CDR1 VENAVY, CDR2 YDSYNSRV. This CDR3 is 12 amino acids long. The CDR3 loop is CATWDRNYKKLF. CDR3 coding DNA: TGTGCCACCTGGGATAGGAATTATAAGAAACTCTTT.